These T cell receptor beta chains were read from a single sample in a study of cytomegalovirus exposure and HLA in healthy donors. Data came from immunoSEQ multiplex PCR; TCRdb stores just in-frame clones and leaves some out. The listing records 35,000 to 45,000 clones. Source material: PBMCs. The receptors derive from a woman younger than 45 in good health and CMV-seropositive. Each CDR3 is given with its conserved first and last residue. A D gene is named only where the DNA matches it firmly.

j_call d_call v_call cdr3_aa cdr3_nt
TRBJ1-6 NA TRBV6-1 CASSVYRSSYNSPLHF TGTGCCAGCAGTGTCTACAGGAGCTCCTATAATTCACCCCTCCACTTT
TRBJ2-1 TRBD2 TRBV19 CASSITRSGGTEQFF TGTGCCAGTAGTATAACCCGTAGCGGGGGGACTGAGCAGTTCTTC
TRBJ1-5 TRBD1 TRBV19 CASSITTGGSQPQHF TGTGCCAGTAGTATAACGACAGGGGGGAGTCAGCCCCAGCATTTT
TRBJ2-1 TRBD2 TRBV4-1 CASSLSGDSDNEQFF TGCGCCAGCAGCCTTAGCGGGGACTCCGACAATGAGCAGTTCTTC
TRBJ1-2 TRBD1 TRBV28 CASSFGQGAFGYTF TGTGCCAGCAGTTTTGGACAGGGGGCGTTTGGCTACACCTTC
TRBJ2-1 NA TRBV11-3 CASSPQGGEQFF TGTGCCAGCAGCCCCCAGGGAGGTGAGCAGTTCTTC
TRBJ1-2 NA TRBV11-3 CASSPSNSRDGYTF TGTGCCAGCAGCCCCTCCAACTCCCGGGATGGCTACACCTTC
TRBJ2-1 NA TRBV16 CASSQSNRYSYNEQFF TGTGCCAGCAGCCAATCCAACAGGTACTCCTACAATGAGCAGTTCTTC
TRBJ1-2 TRBD1 TRBV2 CASSPGTGEGYTF TGTGCCAGCAGCCCAGGGACAGGGGAAGGCTACACCTTC
TRBJ2-2 TRBD1 TRBV6-6 CASSGTGGFGELFF TGTGCCAGCAGCGGGACAGGGGGGTTCGGGGAGCTGTTTTTT
TRBJ1-3 TRBD1 TRBV11-2 CASSLQSTGAGNTIYF TGTGCCAGCAGCCTACAATCGACAGGGGCTGGAAACACCATATATTTT
TRBJ2-3 TRBD2 TRBV7-9 CASSPPLRGGPDTQYF TGTGCCAGCAGCCCCCCTTTGCGCGGGGGGCCGGATACGCAGTATTTT
TRBJ1-2 NA TRBV7-2 CASSLSREGGYTF TGTGCCAGCAGCTTAAGCAGGGAGGGTGGCTACACCTTC
TRBJ2-2 NA TRBV5-5 CASSPTAANTGELFF TGTGCCAGCAGCCCCACCGCGGCGAACACCGGGGAGCTGTTTTTT
TRBJ1-5 NA TRBV10-2 CASSEWLSNQPQHF TGCGCCAGCAGTGAATGGCTTAGCAATCAGCCCCAGCATTTT
TRBJ1-2 NA TRBV6-5 CASRDQAVRSYTF TGTGCCAGCAGAGACCAGGCCGTCCGGAGCTACACCTTC
TRBJ2-7 TRBD1 TRBV7-8 CASSLAGQGAYEQYF TGTGCCAGCAGCTTGGCGGGACAGGGGGCCTACGAGCAGTACTTC
TRBJ1-6 NA TRBV19 CASSRAREGSYNSPLHF TGTGCCAGTAGTCGCGCCAGGGAAGGATCCTATAATTCACCCCTCCACTTT
TRBJ2-7 NA TRBV19 CASSIGGPHSYEQYF TGTGCCAGTAGTATCGGGGGGCCCCACTCCTACGAGCAGTACTTC
TRBJ1-1 NA TRBV7-9 CASSSGSVRGTEAFF TGTGCCAGCAGCTCCGGGTCGGTCAGGGGAACTGAAGCTTTCTTT
TRBJ1-2 TRBD1 TRBV7-2 CASSLGQGGDYGYTF TGTGCCAGCAGCTTGGGACAGGGTGGAGACTATGGCTACACCTTC
TRBJ1-1 TRBD1 TRBV6-5 CASSQNRQGEAFF TGTGCCAGCAGTCAAAATCGACAGGGTGAAGCTTTCTTT